This record concerns one T cell receptor beta chain sequence. What it binds is unknown. Treatment indicated: approximately 10-day PBMC culture with coronavirus spike peptide pools or control peptides (ViraFEST assay). Under the ViraFEST approach, antigen-specific T cells were expanded with peptide pools and TCRs subsequently sequenced. Sequenced with the Oncomine TCR Beta short-read assay was DNA taken from cultured CD4+ T cells. TCRdb recomputed calls from the PCR reads with MiXCR, one row per CDR3 protein. The data show about 12,000 distinct CDR3 sequences, 20% to 25% seen once. The CDR3 totals 11 residues. V was clipped by 5 bases and J by 6 bases, with 7 bases between them. CDR1 and CDR2 (germline): SGHAT, FQNNGV. The sample originates from a study of vaccination and CD4 T cells after COVID-19. Overall study context: Six males and four females, two Hispanic, made up the convalescents. Study findings and constraints: Spike mono-reactivity was evident in 304 of the 307 vaccine-specific clones derived from convalescent patients.

V usage is TRBV11-2 and J usage is TRBJ1-1; D remains ambiguous. Sequenced here: CD4+ T cells from blood, cultured in vitro, sampled before SARS-CoV-2 vaccination. The source is a human donor who received a COVID-19 vaccine. DNA of the CDR3: TGTGCCAGCAGCCCTAAGTCTGAAGCTTTCTTT. This encodes CASSPKSEAFF.